Listed below are T cell receptor beta chains from one sample, sequenced in a study of blood T cell repertoires in COVID-19. TCRdb's copy holds only in-frame clones and misses some; the assay was immunoSEQ multiplex PCR. The sample shows around 240,000 clones, approximately 91% of them seen only once. The material sequenced was PBMCs or T cells enriched from blood (not recorded which). These receptors originate from a human donor in a cohort exposed to, infected with or recovered from COVID-19 (not recorded which). The donor label of this sample is uncertain. CDR3s include the opening cysteine and the closing phenylalanine or tryptophan. The D gene is left open where the match is weak. Rows give clone size only sometimes, using once, few, many, or a class for an expanded clone.

j_call d_call v_call clone_size cdr3_aa cdr3_nt
TRBJ1-2 TRBD1 TRBV4-1 . CASSPNTGVIPIGYTF TGCGCCAGCAGCCCTAACACAGGGGTCATTCCCATTGGCTACACCTTC
TRBJ1-5 . TRBV6-5 . CASSYGAGNQPQHF TGTGCCAGCAGTTACGGGGCGGGCAATCAGCCCCAGCATTTT
TRBJ1-1 . TRBV7-8 . CASSLGQSNTEAFF TGTGCCAGCAGCTTAGGACAGTCGAACACTGAAGCTTTCTTT
TRBJ2-2 . TRBV7-9 . CASSRSFEELFF TGTGCCAGCAGTCGATCTTTCGAGGAGCTGTTTTTT
TRBJ2-3 TRBD1 TRBV9 . CASSAWTGGADTQYF TGTGCCAGCAGCGCCTGGACAGGGGGGGCAGATACGCAGTATTTT
TRBJ1-5 . TRBV27 . CASTPRRGSNQPQHF TGTGCCAGTACTCCTCGCAGGGGTAGCAATCAGCCCCAGCATTTT
TRBJ2-1 TRBD2 TRBV9 . CASSSRTSGGSYNEQFF TGTGCCAGCAGCTCCAGGACTAGCGGGGGGAGCTACAATGAGCAGTTCTTC
TRBJ1-6 . TRBV24-1 . CATQQPAGAGSPLHF TGTGCCACCCAACAGCCGGCGGGGGCCGGTTCACCCCTCCACTTT
TRBJ1-1 TRBD1 TRBV7-2 . CASSLGQGYRNTEAFF TGTGCCAGCAGCTTGGGACAGGGGTATAGGAACACTGAAGCTTTCTTT
TRBJ2-6 TRBD1 TRBV7-8 . CASSFYDRGPVPVVLTF TGTGCCAGCAGCTTCTATGACAGGGGCCCAGTCCCTGTCGTCCTGACTTTC
TRBJ2-5 TRBD2 TRBV6-6 . CASSTGTSGGLETQYF TGTGCCAGCAGTACCGGGACTAGCGGGGGTTTGGAGACCCAGTACTTC
TRBJ2-7 TRBD1 TRBV6-5 . CASSPTVGQGYEQYF TGTGCCAGCAGCCCCACAGTGGGACAGGGCTACGAGCAGTACTTC
TRBJ1-1 . TRBV6-4 . CASLGQGRATEAFF TGTGCCAGCCTTGGTCAGGGTCGGGCCACTGAAGCTTTCTTT
TRBJ2-1 TRBD2 TRBV3-1/TRBV3-2 . CASSQGLAEYEQFF TGTGCCAGCAGCCAAGGACTAGCAGAATACGAGCAGTTCTTC
TRBJ1-1 . TRBV7-2 . CASSLWAGTEAFF TGTGCCAGCAGCCTATGGGCCGGCACTGAAGCTTTCTTT
TRBJ2-7 . TRBV2 . CASTGTGEVSYEQYF TGTGCCAGCACCGGCACAGGGGAGGTGTCCTACGAGCAGTACTTC
TRBJ1-2 TRBD1 TRBV5-1 . CASSSTGVNGYTF TGCGCCAGCAGCTCAACAGGGGTTAACGGCTACACCTTC
TRBJ1-4 TRBD1 TRBV18 . CASSPKVQTGARAHHEKLFF TGTGCCAGCTCTCCTAAAGTTCAGACAGGGGCCCGGGCGCACCATGAAAAACTGTTTTTT
TRBJ1-1 TRBD1 TRBV5-1 . CASSLVGTGAFF TGCGCCAGCAGCTTGGTTGGGACAGGAGCTTTCTTT
TRBJ2-5 TRBD2 TRBV7-9 . CASSLLLAGIRGETQYF TGTGCCAGCAGCTTATTACTAGCGGGGATCCGGGGGGAGACCCAGTACTTC
TRBJ1-3 . TRBV20-1 . CSASDRGGSGNTIYF TGCAGTGCTAGTGACCGAGGGGGCTCTGGAAACACCATATATTTT
TRBJ1-4 TRBD1 TRBV5-1 . CASSLGQSNEKLFF TGCGCCAGCAGCCTGGGACAGTCTAATGAAAAACTGTTTTTT
TRBJ2-1 TRBD2 TRBV7-3 . CASSSGTSSEDEQFF TGTGCCAGCAGCTCCGGGACTAGTAGTGAGGATGAGCAGTTCTTC
TRBJ1-4 . TRBV5-1 . CASCRQPGEKLFF TGCGCCAGCTGCCGACAGCCGGGGGAGAAACTGTTTTTT
TRBJ1-2 TRBD1 TRBV6-6 . CASSFKGQGMDGYTF TGTGCCAGCAGTTTCAAGGGACAGGGGATGGATGGCTACACCTTC
TRBJ1-5 . TRBV7-9 . CASSVNLGGSWQPQHF TGTGCCAGCAGCGTAAACCTCGGGGGGAGCTGGCAGCCCCAGCATTTT
TRBJ1-2 . TRBV9 once CASSVGDRRHGYTF TGTGCCAGCAGCGTAGGTGACAGGAGACATGGCTACACCTTC
TRBJ1-1 . TRBV10-2 . CASRRIDSLTEAFF TGCGCCAGCCGGCGGATCGACAGTCTCACTGAAGCTTTCTTT
TRBJ2-3 . TRBV7-9 . CASSPPGGADTQYF TGTGCCAGCAGCCCCCCAGGAGGGGCAGATACGCAGTATTTT
TRBJ2-1 TRBD2 TRBV24-1 . CATSDPLAGGEQFF TGTGCCACCAGTGATCCACTAGCGGGCGGAGAGCAGTTCTTC
TRBJ1-1 TRBD1 TRBV7-2 once CASSLVTGRGYTEAFF TGTGCCAGCAGCTTAGTGACAGGGCGTGGGTACACTGAAGCTTTCTTT
TRBJ2-5 . TRBV6-5 once CASSRGAGGTQYF TGTGCCAGCAGTCGCGGGGCAGGGGGGACCCAGTACTTC
TRBJ1-5 . TRBV7-9 . CASSLDYGGNQPQHF TGTGCCAGCAGCTTAGATTACGGAGGGAATCAGCCCCAGCATTTT
TRBJ2-2 TRBD2 TRBV19 . CASSMGRGAPTGELFF TGTGCCAGTAGTATGGGGCGGGGGGCCCCCACCGGGGAGCTGTTTTTT
TRBJ1-4 . TRBV27 . CASKNTGFTNEKLFF TGTGCCAGCAAAAATACAGGGTTCACTAATGAAAAACTGTTTTTT
TRBJ1-4 . TRBV11-2 . CASSFLSSGEKLFF TGTGCCAGCAGCTTCTTATCCAGCGGTGAAAAACTGTTTTTT
TRBJ1-5 . TRBV20-1 . CSASQGQLNQPQHF TGCAGTGCTAGTCAGGGGCAGCTCAATCAGCCCCAGCATTTT
TRBJ2-2 TRBD1 TRBV24-1 few CATRGTGPSTGELFF TGTGCCACCAGAGGGACAGGCCCGAGCACCGGGGAGCTGTTTTTT
TRBJ1-5 . TRBV5-6 . CASSWGGVSNQPQHF TGTGCCAGCAGCTGGGGCGGGGTTAGCAATCAGCCCCAGCATTTT
TRBJ1-2 TRBD1 TRBV25-1 few CASRPKGQGVGGYTF TGTGCCAGCCGACCCAAGGGACAGGGGGTAGGGGGCTACACCTTC
TRBJ2-2 . TRBV4-1 . CASRANANTGELFF TGCGCCAGCAGAGCCAACGCGAACACCGGGGAGCTGTTTTTT
TRBJ1-2 . TRBV7-9 . CASSLVAEGYTF TGTGCCAGCAGCTTAGTGGCGGAGGGCTACACCTTC